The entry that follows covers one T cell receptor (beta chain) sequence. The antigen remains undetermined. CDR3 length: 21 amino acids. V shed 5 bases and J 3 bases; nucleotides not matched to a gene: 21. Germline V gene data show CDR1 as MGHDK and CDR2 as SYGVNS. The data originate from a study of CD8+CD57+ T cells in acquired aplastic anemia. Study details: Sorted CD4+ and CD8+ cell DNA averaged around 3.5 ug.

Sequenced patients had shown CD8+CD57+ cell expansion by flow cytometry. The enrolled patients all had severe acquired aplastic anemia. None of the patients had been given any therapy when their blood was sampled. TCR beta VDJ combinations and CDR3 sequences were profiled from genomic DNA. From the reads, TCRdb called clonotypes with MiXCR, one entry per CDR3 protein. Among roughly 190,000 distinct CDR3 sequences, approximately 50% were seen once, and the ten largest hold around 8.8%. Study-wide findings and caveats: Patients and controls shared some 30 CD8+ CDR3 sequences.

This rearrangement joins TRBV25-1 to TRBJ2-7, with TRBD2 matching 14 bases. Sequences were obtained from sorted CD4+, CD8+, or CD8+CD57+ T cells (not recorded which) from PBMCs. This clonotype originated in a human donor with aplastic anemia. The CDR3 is CASSPKQGTAGTSGSYYEQYF. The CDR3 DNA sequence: TGTGCCAGCAGTCCGAAACAAGGGACAGCCGGGACTAGCGGGAGTTACTACGAGCAGTACTTC.